One and the same sample provided the 10 T cell receptor beta chains below, sequenced in a study of T cell responses to AZD1222 COVID-19 vaccine. Sequenced by immunoSEQ multiplex PCR; TCRdb stores in-frame clones only, minus some. The sample lists about 160,000 clones, around 93% occurring once. The material was peripheral blood, obtained on day 0 of AZD1222 vaccination. These receptors were obtained from an adult in good health.

This chain's CDR3 is CASSPRAYEQYF. The DNA for the CDR3 is TGTGCCAGCAGCCCCAGGGCCTACGAGCAGTACTTC. This chain uses TRBV6-5 with TRBJ2-7, with D possibly TRBD1 on 5 matching bases. The V end lost 6 bases, the J end lost 2 bases, and 8 bases lay between the germline ends. The germline V gene has CDR1 MNHEY and CDR2 SVGAGI. The CDR3 totals 12 residues.

The chain employs TRBV6-4 and TRBJ2-4, with a weak D call TRBD2 (5 bases). V gave up 4 bases and J gave up 3 bases, with 16 bases separating them. The CDR3 has 16 residues. From germline, CDR1 is MRHNA and CDR2 SNTAGT. The CDR3 bases are TGTGCCAGCAGTGTGGTGTTAATACTAGGCAAAAACATTCAGTACTTC. It is translated as CASSVVLILGKNIQYF.

The V call is TRBV11-3, the J call TRBJ2-7; TRBD2 matches at 10 bases. CDR3 length equals 14 residues. V lost 8 bases to trimming and J lost 0 bases; unmatched junction nucleotides: 4. Looked up from germline, CDR1 is SGHNT and CDR2 is YENEEA. Here the CDR3 DNA reads TGTGCCAGCCGAACTAGCGGGAACTCCTACGAGCAGTACTTC. It is translated as CASRTSGNSYEQYF.

The chain links TRBV28 to TRBJ2-3, with D perhaps TRBD1 or TRBD2 (6 bases each). The V end lost 10 bases, the J end lost 4 bases, and 24 bases lay between the germline ends. CDR3 size: 16 residues. Per germline, CDR1 MDHEN and CDR2 SYDVKM. DNA for the CDR3: TGTGCCACGACCTCCCGAGCGCCGGGGGCGTCAGATACGCAGTATTTT. Translation: CATTSRAPGASDTQYF.

The chain employs TRBV11-2 and TRBJ1-2; D is undetermined. CDR1 and CDR2 from the germline V gene are SGHAT and FQNNGV. V lost 4 bases to trimming and J lost 3 bases, with 15 bases between them. The CDR3 runs to 15 residues. CDR3 nucleotides: TGTGCCAGCAGCTGGGCCCCCGAGGCTTACTATGGCTACACCTTC. Its translation is CASSWAPEAYYGYTF.

The rearrangement links TRBV10-3 to TRBJ1-2; D gene ambiguous. Germline values: CDR1 ENHRY, CDR2 SYGVKD. The CDR3 is 15 residues long. The V gene lost 2 bases and the J gene lost 4 bases, with 14 bases spanning the gap. The CDR3 reads CAISEGGPSSYGYTF. DNA for the CDR3: TGTGCCATCAGTGAGGGCGGCCCTTCCTCCTATGGCTACACCTTC.

The V call is TRBV9, the J call TRBJ2-7; D remains ambiguous. Germline CDR1 is SGDLS and CDR2 is YYNGEE. V dropped 1 base and J dropped 4 bases, with 15 bases sitting between them. This CDR3 is built from 15 residues. The DNA of the CDR3 is TGTGCCAGCAGCGTATATAGTGAATCGTTTTACGAGCAGTACTTC. Translation gives CASSVYSESFYEQYF.

This clone has more than one count but fewer than ten. The chain joins TRBV14 to TRBJ2-1; 7 nucleotides align to TRBD2. The germline CDR1 and CDR2 sequences are SGHDN and FVKESK. The ends lost 2 bases at V and 2 bases at J; junction bases unmatched: 12. The length of the CDR3 is 18 residues. CDR3 protein: CASSQRLGAGPTYNEQFF. CDR3 nucleotide sequence: TGTGCCAGCAGCCAAAGGTTAGGAGCGGGACCCACCTACAATGAGCAGTTCTTC.

The rearrangement joins TRBV6-5 to TRBJ1-1; 8 bases align to TRBD1. The V gene's germline CDR1 is MNHEY and CDR2 SVGAGI. The trim removed 2 bases at V and 1 base at J, leaving 6 bases unmatched. The CDR3 consists of 16 residues. The CDR3 spells CASSYPSGTGNTEAFF. In DNA form, the CDR3 reads TGTGCCAGCAGTTACCCATCCGGGACAGGGAACACTGAAGCTTTCTTT.

The chain carries TRBV7-2 and TRBJ2-5; 8 bases agree with TRBD2. With V trimmed by 1 base and J by 4 bases, 2 bases remained unmatched. The CDR3 runs 14 residues. CDR1 is SGHTA, CDR2 FQGNSA, per germline. For the CDR3, the DNA is TGTGCCAGCAGCTTAGTACTAGCGGTAGAGACCCAGTACTTC. Protein: CASSLVLAVETQYF.